Shown below are 23 T cell receptor beta chains from a single sample sequenced in a study of T cell changes during pregnancy in multiple sclerosis. The repertoire was sequenced with immunoSEQ multiplex PCR; TCRdb's copy has only in-frame clones and lacks some. Of some 74,000 clones in the sample, 80% to 95% were seen once. Material: peripheral blood, obtained before pregnancy. The receptors derive from a female donor with multiple sclerosis, enrolled in a pregnancy study.

V usage is TRBV7-2 and J usage is TRBJ1-5; 8 nucleotides align to TRBD1. The ends lost 5 bases at V and 4 bases at J; junction bases unmatched: 7. Germline CDR1 is SGHTA and CDR2 is FQGNSA. This CDR3 contains 15 residues. CDR3 region: CASSTWTGINQPQHF. As DNA, the CDR3 is TGTGCCAGCAGCACCTGGACAGGGATTAATCAGCCCCAGCATTTT.

This sequence joins TRBV18 and TRBJ2-1, with 12 bases lining up with TRBD2. The junction had 11 bases not matched to a gene; V was cut back by 2 bases and J by 12 bases. The CDR3 extends over 16 amino acids. Germline values: CDR1 KGHSH, CDR2 LQKENI. The CDR3, as DNA: TGTGCCAGCTCACCATCCGAGGCTAGCGGGAGGGCCGGGCAGTTCTTC. It codes for CASSPSEASGRAGQFF.

CDR3: CASSSQGAGRNEQFF. Written as DNA, the CDR3 is TGTGCCAGCAGTTCGCAGGGGGCTGGGAGGAATGAGCAGTTCTTC. The chain couples TRBV27 to TRBJ2-1, with 8 bases matching TRBD1. The CDR3 loop spans 15 amino acids. Per the germline V gene, CDR1 is MNHEY and CDR2 is SMNVEV (reference sequence). The junction had 9 bases not matched to a gene; V was cut back by 4 bases and J by 7 bases.

This chain joins TRBV28 and TRBJ1-2; D not resolved. CDR1 is MDHEN, CDR2 SYDVKM, per germline. The CDR3 is made up of 11 amino acids. Trimming shortened V by 10 bases and J by 0 bases, and 6 bases separated the two germline ends. The CDR3 sequence: CAIESNYGYTF. CDR3 in DNA: TGTGCCATAGAGTCTAACTATGGCTACACCTTC.

This chain joins TRBV11-2 and TRBJ2-7; a weak D match, TRBD2 (6 bases). Germline V gene sequence: CDR1 SGHAT, CDR2 FQNNGV. This CDR3 is 13 amino acids long. Trimming cost V 6 bases and J 6 bases, with 15 bases left between them. The CDR3 region is CASRPPGLAEQYF. CDR3 bases: TGTGCCAGCAGACCTCCGGGACTCGCCGAGCAGTACTTC.

The rearrangement links TRBV6-4 to TRBJ2-5; perhaps TRBD2 as D (6 bases). The CDR3 is 17 residues long. V lost 0 bases and J 2 bases, leaving 16 bases between the germline ends. From germline, CDR1 is MRHNA and CDR2 SNTAGT. The CDR3 sequence is CASSDSPASEGQETQYF. CDR3 nucleotide sequence: TGTGCCAGCAGTGACTCCCCGGCGTCGGAGGGGCAAGAGACCCAGTACTTC.

The CDR3 spells CASSLQTGWPQHF. The CDR3 nucleotides are TGTGCCAGCAGCTTACAAACCGGGTGGCCCCAGCATTTT. The rearrangement joins TRBV7-9 to TRBJ1-5, with unresolved D. The CDR3 contains 13 residues. Trimming pared 2 bases from V and 9 bases from J, leaving 11 bases between. Per the germline V gene, CDR1 is SEHNR and CDR2 is FQNEAQ (reference sequence).

The gene calls are TRBV27 and TRBJ2-3; TRBD2 aligns across 12 bases. Germline V gene sequence: CDR1 MNHEY, CDR2 SMNVEV (reference sequence). The CDR3 is 15 amino acids. With 3 bases clipped from V and 10 bases from J, the junction kept 8 bases outside the gene matches. CDR3 bases: TGTGCCAGCAGTTTCGCGACTAGCGGGAGTACGCCGCAGTATTTT. Protein sequence: CASSFATSGSTPQYF.

The genes are TRBV7-2 and TRBJ1-3, with D possibly matching TRBD1 (6 bases). CDR3 length equals 16 residues. The V end lost 5 bases, the J end lost 0 bases, and 14 bases lay between the germline ends. Germline V CDR1 and CDR2: SGHTA, FQGNSA. Here the CDR3 reads CASSREGGISGNTIYF. Written as DNA, the CDR3 is TGTGCCAGCAGCCGGGAGGGGGGAATCTCTGGAAACACCATATATTTT.

The CDR3 protein is CASRTGNQPQHF. CDR3 DNA: TGTGCCAGCAGGACAGGCAATCAGCCCCAGCATTTT. This chain joins TRBV6-5 and TRBJ1-5, with D perhaps matching TRBD1 (5 bases). This CDR3 is built from 12 residues. Germline CDR1 is MNHEY and CDR2 is SVGAGI. V shed 6 bases and J shed 2 bases, with 5 bases lying between them.

The chain has TRBV9 and TRBJ2-7, with TRBD1 matching 7 bases. With 4 bases clipped from V and 6 bases from J, the junction kept 7 bases outside the gene matches. The CDR3 sequence is 13 residues long. Germline CDR1 SGDLS, CDR2 YYNGEE. In nucleotides, the CDR3 is TGTGCCAGCAGCCAGGGGGTAGCTGCCGAGCAGTACTTC. It translates to CASSQGVAAEQYF.

This sequence joins TRBV12-5 and TRBJ2-3, with TRBD1 matching over 7 bases. Per germline, CDR1 LGHNT and CDR2 FRNRAP. The J segment lost 3 bases and the V segment lost 0 bases, leaving 9 bases of the junction unmatched. The CDR3 has 17 residues. CDR3 DNA: TGTGCTAGTGGTTTGGTAGGGACAGCGTCTGGGACAGATACGCAGTATTTT. It encodes CASGLVGTASGTDTQYF.

V usage is TRBV29-1 and J usage is TRBJ2-7, with D perhaps TRBD1 (6 bases). The germline gives CDR1 SQVTM, CDR2 ANQGSEA. This CDR3 region has 12 residues. The germline V and J ends were trimmed by 5 bases and 6 bases, with 14 bases remaining between them. The CDR3 region is CSVRQVVGEQYF. The DNA for the CDR3 is TGCAGCGTTCGACAGGTAGTGGGCGAGCAGTACTTC.

The genes are TRBV30 and TRBJ1-1, with 8 bases matching TRBD1. CDR1 and CDR2 (germline): GTSNPN, SVGIG (reference sequence). The V and J ends lost 5 bases and 12 bases, in that order; junction bases with no gene match: 8. The CDR3 covers 11 residues. As DNA, the CDR3 is TGTGCCTGGCAGAGGACAGGGATGACTTTCTTT. This codes for CAWQRTGMTFF.

DNA of the CDR3: TGCGCCAGCAGCCAAGTTATGGGGATCGGGAGTAGCACTGAAGCTTTCTTT. This translates into CASSQVMGIGSSTEAFF. V and J are TRBV4-3 and TRBJ1-1, with unresolved D. The CDR3 runs 17 residues. The V end lost 1 base, the J end lost 4 bases, and 19 bases lay between the germline ends. CDR1 LGHNA and CDR2 YSLEER come from the germline V gene.

The rearrangement joins TRBV7-9 to TRBJ2-1, with 15 nucleotides matching TRBD2. The CDR3 covers 18 residues. Losses at the gene ends were 4 bases for V and 3 bases for J; bases not matched to a gene: 7. CDR1 SEHNR and CDR2 FQNEAQ come from the germline V gene (reference sequence). CDR3 loop: CASSWGTSGRLSYNEQFF. The CDR3, as DNA: TGTGCCAGCAGCTGGGGGACTAGCGGGAGGTTGAGCTACAATGAGCAGTTCTTC.

V is TRBV14 and J is TRBJ2-1; 9 bases match TRBD2. V gave up 0 bases and J gave up 6 bases; unmatched junction bases: 6. CDR1 and CDR2 (germline): SGHDN, FVKESK. The CDR3 has 16 residues. The CDR3 here is CASSQDSSGIGNEQFF. CDR3 DNA sequence: TGTGCCAGCAGCCAAGATTCTAGCGGGATCGGCAATGAGCAGTTCTTC.

The rearrangement links TRBV14 to TRBJ2-7; 10 positions agree with TRBD1. Trimming took 3 bases from V and 3 from J; bases not matched to a gene: 5. The germline CDR1 and CDR2 sequences are SGHDN and FVKESK. The CDR3 has 15 amino acids. The CDR3 loop reads CASSQQGQGIYEQYF. The CDR3 DNA follows: TGTGCCAGCAGCCAGCAGGGACAGGGGATCTACGAGCAGTACTTC. Full variable domain (outside the CDR3, taken from reference TRBV14 and TRBJ2-7): EAGVTQFPSHSVIEKGQTVTLRCDPISGHDNLYWYRRVMGKEIKFLLHFVKESKQDESGMPNNRFLAERTGGTYSTLKVQPAELEDSGVYFCASSQQGQGIYEQYFGPGTRLTVT.

This chain uses TRBV4-3 with TRBJ1-1; possible D gene TRBD1, 5 bases. The CDR3 consists of 14 residues. With 0 bases removed from V and 8 bases from J, the gap between germline ends came to 13 bases. Germline-derived CDR1 and CDR2 are LGHNA and YSLEER. Here the CDR3 DNA reads TGCGCCAGCAGCCAAGATCTGGGGGGTCCAGAAGCTTTCTTT. Its translation is CASSQDLGGPEAFF.

The sample holds one count of this clone. V gene TRBV2 combines with J gene TRBJ2-1; 11 positions match TRBD2. The germline V gene encodes CDR1 SNHLY and CDR2 FYNNEI. The V and J ends lost 5 bases and 2 bases, in that order; junction bases with no gene match: 11. The length of the CDR3 is 18 residues. The CDR3 spells CASSSIAGGLYTYNEQFF. The CDR3 nucleotides are TGTGCCAGCAGTTCGATAGCGGGAGGGTTATATACCTACAATGAGCAGTTCTTC.

The chain carries TRBV6-1 and TRBJ2-7; 8 bases match TRBD1. Germline lookup yields CDR1 MNHNS and CDR2 SASEGT. The CDR3 totals 14 residues. The V and J ends lost 5 bases and 3 bases, in that order; junction bases with no gene match: 6. The CDR3 reads CASSLPGQVYEQYF. In DNA form, the CDR3 reads TGTGCCAGCAGTCTACCGGGACAGGTCTACGAGCAGTACTTC.

V and J are TRBV19 and TRBJ1-1, with TRBD1 matching over 10 bases. J lost 4 bases, V lost 6 bases, and 20 bases had no gene match. The germline CDR1 and CDR2 sequences are LNHDA and SQIVND (reference sequence). This CDR3 is built from 19 residues. The CDR3 nucleotides are TGTGCCAGTAGCCCCTCCCCCCTCTTGGACAGGGGGTTTATCACTGAAGCTTTCTTT. Protein product: CASSPSPLLDRGFITEAFF.

This chain connects TRBV7-9 to TRBJ2-1, with TRBD2 identical over 12 bases. Germline V lookup: CDR1 SEHNR, CDR2 FQNEAQ (reference sequence). CDR3 length equals 13 residues. The J segment lost 10 bases and the V segment lost 5 bases, leaving 3 bases of the junction unmatched. This CDR3 is CASSPGLAGEQFF. DNA of the CDR3: TGTGCCAGCAGCCCCGGACTAGCGGGAGAGCAGTTCTTC.